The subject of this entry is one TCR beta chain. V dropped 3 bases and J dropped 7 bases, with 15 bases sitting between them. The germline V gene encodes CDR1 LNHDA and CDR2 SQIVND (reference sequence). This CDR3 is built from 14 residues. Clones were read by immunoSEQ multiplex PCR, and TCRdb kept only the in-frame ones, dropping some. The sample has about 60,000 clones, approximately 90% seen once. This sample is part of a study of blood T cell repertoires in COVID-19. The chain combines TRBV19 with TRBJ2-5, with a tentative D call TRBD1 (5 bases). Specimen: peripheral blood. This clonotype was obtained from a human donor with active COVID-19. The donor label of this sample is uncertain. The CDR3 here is CASSMQGPLGTQYF. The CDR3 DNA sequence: TGTGCCAGTAGTATGCAGGGCCCCTTAGGGACCCAGTACTTC.